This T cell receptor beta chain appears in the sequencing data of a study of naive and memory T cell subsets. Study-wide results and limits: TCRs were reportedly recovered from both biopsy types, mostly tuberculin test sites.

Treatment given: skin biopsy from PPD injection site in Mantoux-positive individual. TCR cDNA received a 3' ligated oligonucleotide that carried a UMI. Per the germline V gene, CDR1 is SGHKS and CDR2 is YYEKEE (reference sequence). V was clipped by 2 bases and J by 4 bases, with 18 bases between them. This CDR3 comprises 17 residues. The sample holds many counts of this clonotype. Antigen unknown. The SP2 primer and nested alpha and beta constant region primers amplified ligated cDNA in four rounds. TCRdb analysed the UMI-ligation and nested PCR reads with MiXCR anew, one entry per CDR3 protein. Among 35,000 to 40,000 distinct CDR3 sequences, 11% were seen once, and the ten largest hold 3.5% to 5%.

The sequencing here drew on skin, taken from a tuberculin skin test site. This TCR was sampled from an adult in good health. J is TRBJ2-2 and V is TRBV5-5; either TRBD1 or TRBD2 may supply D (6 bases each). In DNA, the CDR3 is TGTGCCAGCAGCTTAGGCCCGGGGGCGCTTGGCACCGGGGAGCTGTTTTTT. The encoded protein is CASSLGPGALGTGELFF.